This TCR beta chain was identified in a study of vaccination effects on CD4 cells after COVID-19. Measured with immunoSEQ multiplex PCR; TCRdb has only the in-frame clones, and not every one. The table lists some 19,000 clones, over 65% of them singletons, with approximately 38% in the top ten. About this clone itself: Its cognate antigen is unknown.

Trimming cost V 2 bases and J 6 bases; bases outside gene matches: 4. CDR3 length: 15 residues. In germline, CDR1 is LGHDT, CDR2 YNNKEL (reference sequence). With the ViraFEST assay, the study expanded antigen-specific CD4+ T cells using viral peptide pools, then sequenced them. Scientists isolated CD4+ T cells after an approximately 9-day culture period ended. The person's infection with SARS-CoV-2, confirmed by PCR, took place between March and December 2020. The sequencing used CD4+ T cells from PBMCs cultured with a peptide pool, collected before COVID-19 vaccination. The V call is TRBV3-1 (or the pseudogene TRBV3-2), the J call TRBJ1-1, with 12 nucleotides matching TRBD1. This TCR was recovered from a human donor who had a prior SARS-CoV-2 infection. The CDR3 DNA sequence: TGTGCCAGCAGCCAATGGGACAGGGGGCTTTCTGAAGCTTTCTTT. Its translation: CASSQWDRGLSEAFF.